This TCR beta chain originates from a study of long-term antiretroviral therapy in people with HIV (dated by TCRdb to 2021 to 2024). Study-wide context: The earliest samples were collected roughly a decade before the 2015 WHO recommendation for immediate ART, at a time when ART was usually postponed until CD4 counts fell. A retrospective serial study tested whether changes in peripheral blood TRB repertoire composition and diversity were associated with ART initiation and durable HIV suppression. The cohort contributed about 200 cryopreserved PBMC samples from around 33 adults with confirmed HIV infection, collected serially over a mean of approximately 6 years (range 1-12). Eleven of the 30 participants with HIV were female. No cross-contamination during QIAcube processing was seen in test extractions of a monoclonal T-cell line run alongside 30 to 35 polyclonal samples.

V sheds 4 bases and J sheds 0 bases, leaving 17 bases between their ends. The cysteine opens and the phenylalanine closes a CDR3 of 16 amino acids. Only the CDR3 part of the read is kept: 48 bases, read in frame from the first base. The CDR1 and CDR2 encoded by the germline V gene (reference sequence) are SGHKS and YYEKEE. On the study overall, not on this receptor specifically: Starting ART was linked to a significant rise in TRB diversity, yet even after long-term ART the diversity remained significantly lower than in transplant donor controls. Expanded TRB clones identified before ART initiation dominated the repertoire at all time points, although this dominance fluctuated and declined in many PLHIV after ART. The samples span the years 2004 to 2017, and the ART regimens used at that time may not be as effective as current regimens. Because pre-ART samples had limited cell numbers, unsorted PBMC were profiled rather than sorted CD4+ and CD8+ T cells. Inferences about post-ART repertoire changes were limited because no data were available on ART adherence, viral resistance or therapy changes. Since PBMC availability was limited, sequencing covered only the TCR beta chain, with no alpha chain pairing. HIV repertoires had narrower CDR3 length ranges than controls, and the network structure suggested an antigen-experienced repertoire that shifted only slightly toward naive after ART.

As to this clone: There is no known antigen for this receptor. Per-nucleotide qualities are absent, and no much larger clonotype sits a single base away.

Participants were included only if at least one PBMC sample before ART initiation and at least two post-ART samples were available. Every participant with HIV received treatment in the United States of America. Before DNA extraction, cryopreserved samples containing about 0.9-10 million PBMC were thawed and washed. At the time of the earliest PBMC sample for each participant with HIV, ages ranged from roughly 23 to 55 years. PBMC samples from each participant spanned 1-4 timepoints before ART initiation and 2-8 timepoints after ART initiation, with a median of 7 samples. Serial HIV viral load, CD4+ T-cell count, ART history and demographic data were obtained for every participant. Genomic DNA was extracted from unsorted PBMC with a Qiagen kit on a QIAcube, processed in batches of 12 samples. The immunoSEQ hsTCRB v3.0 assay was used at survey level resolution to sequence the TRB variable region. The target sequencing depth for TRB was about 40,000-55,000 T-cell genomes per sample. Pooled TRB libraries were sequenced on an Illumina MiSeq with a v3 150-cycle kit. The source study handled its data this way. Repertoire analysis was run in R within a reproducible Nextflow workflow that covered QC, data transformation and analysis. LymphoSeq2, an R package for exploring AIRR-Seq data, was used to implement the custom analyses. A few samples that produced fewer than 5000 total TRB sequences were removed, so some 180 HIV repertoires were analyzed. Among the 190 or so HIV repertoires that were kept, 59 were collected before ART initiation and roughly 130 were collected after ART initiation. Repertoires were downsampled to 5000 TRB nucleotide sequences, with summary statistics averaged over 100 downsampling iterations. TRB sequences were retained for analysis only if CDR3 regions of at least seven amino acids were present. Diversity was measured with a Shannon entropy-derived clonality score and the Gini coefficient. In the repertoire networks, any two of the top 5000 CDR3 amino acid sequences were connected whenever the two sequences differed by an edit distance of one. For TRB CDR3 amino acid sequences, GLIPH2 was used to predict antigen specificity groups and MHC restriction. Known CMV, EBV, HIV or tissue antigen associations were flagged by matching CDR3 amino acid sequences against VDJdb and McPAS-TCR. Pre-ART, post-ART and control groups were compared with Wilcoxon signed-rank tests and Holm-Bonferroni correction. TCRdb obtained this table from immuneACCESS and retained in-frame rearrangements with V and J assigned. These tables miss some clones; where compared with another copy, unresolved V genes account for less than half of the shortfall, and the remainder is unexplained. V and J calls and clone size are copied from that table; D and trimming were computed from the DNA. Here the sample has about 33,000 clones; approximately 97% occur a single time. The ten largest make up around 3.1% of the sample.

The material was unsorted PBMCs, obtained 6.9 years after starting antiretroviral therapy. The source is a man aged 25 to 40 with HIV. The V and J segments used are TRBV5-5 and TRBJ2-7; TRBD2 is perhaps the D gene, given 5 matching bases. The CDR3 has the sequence CASSPSSSGLSYEQYF. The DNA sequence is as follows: TGTGCCAGCAGCCCTTCCAGCAGCGGACTCTCCTACGAGCAGTACTTC.